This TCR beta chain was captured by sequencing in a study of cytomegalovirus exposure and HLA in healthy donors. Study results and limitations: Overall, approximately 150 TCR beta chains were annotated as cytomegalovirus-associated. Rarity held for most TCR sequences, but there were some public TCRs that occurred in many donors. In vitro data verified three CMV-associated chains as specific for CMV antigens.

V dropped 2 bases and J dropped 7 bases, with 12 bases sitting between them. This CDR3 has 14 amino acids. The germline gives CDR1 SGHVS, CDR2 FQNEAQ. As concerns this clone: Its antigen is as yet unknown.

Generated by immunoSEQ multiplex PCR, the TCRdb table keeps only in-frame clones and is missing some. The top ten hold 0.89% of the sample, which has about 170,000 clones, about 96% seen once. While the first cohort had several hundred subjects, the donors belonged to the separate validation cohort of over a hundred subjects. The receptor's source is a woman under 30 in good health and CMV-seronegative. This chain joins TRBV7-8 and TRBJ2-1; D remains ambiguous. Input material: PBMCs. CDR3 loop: CASSLISSHNEQFF. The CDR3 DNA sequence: TGTGCCAGCAGCTTAATATCAAGCCATAATGAGCAGTTCTTC.